This TCR beta chain was captured by sequencing in a study of shared clonotypes between healthy human individuals. Study-wide points: Non-shared clonotypes displayed generation probabilities falling below those of clonotypes present in all four donors. Across a handful of donors, naive CD4 shared 4.5% to 6%, naive CD8 around 4%, memory CD4 roughly 2.5%, memory CD8 around 0.36%.

The donors, healthy adults who were HIV-negative, had experienced no recent acute infections or vaccinations. This clone was detected only a few times. Its antigen is not identified. Other DNA sequences in the sample encode the same CDR3. Germline-derived CDR1 and CDR2 are ENHRY and SYGVKD. This CDR3 contains 13 residues. Between the trimmed V and J ends, which lost 2 bases and 1 base, there was a span of 5 bases. Under the authors' procedure: ImmunoSEQ output lacked quality scores and full-length reads, limiting matched filtering. The repertoire was sequenced with immunoSEQ multiplex PCR; TCRdb's copy has only in-frame clones and lacks some. V and J calls and clone size are as listed in that table; D and trimming were resolved from the DNA. In the table there are more than 2,000,000 clones, around nine tenths of which are singletons.

The genes are TRBV10-3 and TRBJ1-1; D is undetermined. Material: naive CD4+ T cells sorted from blood. Subset denoted: CD45RA+ positively selected. The sequence was obtained from a man aged 18 to 30 in good health. The CDR3 DNA sequence: TGTGCCATCAGTGAGGTCGGGAACACTGAAGCTTTCTTT. Translating gives CAISEVGNTEAFF.